The entry that follows covers one TCR beta chain sequence. Antigen specificity is unknown. These data belong to a study of monozygotic twins with inflammatory bowel disease. Study-level findings and limits: Especially where disease activity was present, IBD patients had fewer clonotypes in common with others than healthy twins did. Among patients, repertoires may have gained variability from differing immunosuppressive treatments. By inverse Simpson index, TCRbeta diversity was lower in IBD patients than in healthy co-twins. Neither one strong signal nor one clonotype associated with IBD was supported.

TCRdb reanalyzed the 5' RACE reads and collapses them to one entry per CDR3 protein, without DNA. In total, the table holds a few hundred thousand distinct CDR3 sequences. The CDR3 is made up of 15 amino acids. CDR1 LNHNV and CDR2 YYDKDF come from the germline V gene (reference sequence). This chain connects TRBV15 to TRBJ1-4. This clonotype originated in a human donor with ulcerative colitis or Crohn's disease, or a healthy co-twin of an affected twin (not recorded which). The sample was blood. This chain's CDR3 is CATSRVQEFNEKLFF. Filled out from reference TRBV15 and TRBJ1-4, the complete variable domain reads DAMVIQNPRYQVTQFGKPVTLSCSQTLNHNVMYWYQQKSSQAPKLLFHYYDKDFNNEADTPDNFQSRRPNTSFCFLDIRSPGLGDTAMYLCATSRVQEFNEKLFFGSGTQLSVL.